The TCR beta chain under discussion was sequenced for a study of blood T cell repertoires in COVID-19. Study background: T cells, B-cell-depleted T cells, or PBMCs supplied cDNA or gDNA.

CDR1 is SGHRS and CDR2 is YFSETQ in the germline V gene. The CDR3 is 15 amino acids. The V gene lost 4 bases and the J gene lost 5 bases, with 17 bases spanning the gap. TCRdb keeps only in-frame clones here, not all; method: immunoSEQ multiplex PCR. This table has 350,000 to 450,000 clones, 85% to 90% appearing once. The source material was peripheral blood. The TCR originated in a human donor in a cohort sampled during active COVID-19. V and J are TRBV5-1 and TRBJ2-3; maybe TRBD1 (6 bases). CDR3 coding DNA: TGCGCCAGCAGCGGATCCGGGACAAGCGGAGATACGCAGTATTTT. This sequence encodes CASSGSGTSGDTQYF.